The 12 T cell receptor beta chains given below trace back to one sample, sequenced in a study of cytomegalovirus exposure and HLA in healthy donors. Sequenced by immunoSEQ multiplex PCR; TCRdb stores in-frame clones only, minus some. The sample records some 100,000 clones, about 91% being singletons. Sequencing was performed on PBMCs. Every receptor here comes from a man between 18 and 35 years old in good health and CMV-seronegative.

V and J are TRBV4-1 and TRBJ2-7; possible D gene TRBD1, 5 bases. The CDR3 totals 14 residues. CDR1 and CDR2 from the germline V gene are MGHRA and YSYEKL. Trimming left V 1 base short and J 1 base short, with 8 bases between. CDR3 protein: CASSQVQVSYEQYF. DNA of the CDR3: TGCGCCAGCAGCCAAGTACAGGTTTCCTACGAGCAGTACTTC.

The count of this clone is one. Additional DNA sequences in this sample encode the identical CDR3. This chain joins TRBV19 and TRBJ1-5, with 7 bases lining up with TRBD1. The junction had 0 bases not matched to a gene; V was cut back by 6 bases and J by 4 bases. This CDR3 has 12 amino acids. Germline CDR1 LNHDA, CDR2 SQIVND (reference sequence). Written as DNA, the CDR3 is TGTGCCAGTAGACAGGGGAATCAGCCCCAGCATTTT. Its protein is CASRQGNQPQHF.

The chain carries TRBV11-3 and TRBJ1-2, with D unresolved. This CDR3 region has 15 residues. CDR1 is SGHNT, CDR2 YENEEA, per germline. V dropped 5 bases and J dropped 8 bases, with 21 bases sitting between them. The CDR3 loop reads CASSPRPIKGGGYTF. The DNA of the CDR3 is TGTGCCAGCAGCCCGAGGCCCATTAAGGGAGGCGGCTACACCTTC.

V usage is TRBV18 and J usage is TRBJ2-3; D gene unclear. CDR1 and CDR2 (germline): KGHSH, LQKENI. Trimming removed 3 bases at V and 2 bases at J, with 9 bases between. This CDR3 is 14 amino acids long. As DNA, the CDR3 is TGTGCCAGCTCACCTAAAACAAACACAGATACGCAGTATTTT. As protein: CASSPKTNTDTQYF. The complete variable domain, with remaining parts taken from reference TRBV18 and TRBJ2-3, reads NAGVMQNPRHLVRRRGQEARLRCSPMKGHSHVYWYRQLPEEGLKFMVYLQKENIIDESGMPKERFSAEFPKEGPSILRIQQVVRGDSAAYFCASSPKTNTDTQYFGPGTRLTVL.

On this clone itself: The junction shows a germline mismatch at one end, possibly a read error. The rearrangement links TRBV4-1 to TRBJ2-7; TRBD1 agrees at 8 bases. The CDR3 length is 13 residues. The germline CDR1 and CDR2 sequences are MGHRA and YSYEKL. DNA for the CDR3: TGCGCCAGCAGCCAAGCACAGGGGGACCATGGCGTTTTC. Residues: CASSQAQGDHGVF.

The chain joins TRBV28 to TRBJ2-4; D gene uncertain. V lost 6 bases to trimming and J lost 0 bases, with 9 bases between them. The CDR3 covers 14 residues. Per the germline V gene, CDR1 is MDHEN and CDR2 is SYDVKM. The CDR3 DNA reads TGTGCCAGCAGCCCCTATCTAGCCAAAAACATTCAGTACTTC. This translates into CASSPYLAKNIQYF.

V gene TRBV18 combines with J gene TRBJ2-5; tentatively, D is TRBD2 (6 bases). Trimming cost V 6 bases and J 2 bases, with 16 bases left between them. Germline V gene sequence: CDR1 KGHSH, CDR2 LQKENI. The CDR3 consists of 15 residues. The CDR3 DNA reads TGTGCCAGCTCTACCACGCGGGACGGACAAGAGACCCAGTACTTC. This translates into CASSTTRDGQETQYF.

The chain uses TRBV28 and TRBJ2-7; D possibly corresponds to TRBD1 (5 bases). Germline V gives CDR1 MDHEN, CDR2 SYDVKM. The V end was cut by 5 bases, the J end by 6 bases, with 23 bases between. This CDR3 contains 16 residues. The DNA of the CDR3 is TGTGCCAGCAGTCAAACTGGATGGCAGGGTAACTTCGAGCAGTACTTC. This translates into CASSQTGWQGNFEQYF.

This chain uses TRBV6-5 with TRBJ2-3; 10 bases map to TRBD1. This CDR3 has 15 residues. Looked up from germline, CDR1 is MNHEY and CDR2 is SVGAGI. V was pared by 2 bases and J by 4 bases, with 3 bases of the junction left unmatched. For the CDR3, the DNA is TGTGCCAGCAGTTACGGGACAGGGGTCCCAGATACGCAGTATTTT. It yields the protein CASSYGTGVPDTQYF.

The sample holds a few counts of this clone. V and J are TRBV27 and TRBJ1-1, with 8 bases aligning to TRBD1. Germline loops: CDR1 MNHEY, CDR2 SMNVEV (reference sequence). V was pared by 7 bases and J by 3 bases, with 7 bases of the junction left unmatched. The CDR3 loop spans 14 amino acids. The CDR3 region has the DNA TGTGCCAGCACCCTAACAGGGGGTCACACTGAAGCTTTCTTT. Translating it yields CASTLTGGHTEAFF.

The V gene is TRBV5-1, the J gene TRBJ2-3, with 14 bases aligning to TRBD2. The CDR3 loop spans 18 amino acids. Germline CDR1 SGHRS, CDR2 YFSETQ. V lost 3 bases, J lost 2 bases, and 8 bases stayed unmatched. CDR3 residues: CASSSGLAGGLYTDTQYF. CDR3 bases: TGCGCCAGCAGCTCTGGACTAGCGGGGGGCCTATACACAGATACGCAGTATTTT.

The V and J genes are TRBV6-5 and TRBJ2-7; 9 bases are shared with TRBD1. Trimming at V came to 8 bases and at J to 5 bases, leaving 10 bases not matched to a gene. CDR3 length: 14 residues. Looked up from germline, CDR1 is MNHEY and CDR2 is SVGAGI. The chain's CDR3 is CASERDRDRNEQYF. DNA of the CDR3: TGTGCCAGCGAAAGGGACAGGGATCGCAACGAGCAGTACTTC.